This note documents a single T cell receptor (beta chain) sequence. Trimming removed 5 bases from V and 0 bases from J, with 13 bases in between. Germline V CDR1 and CDR2: GTSNPN, SVGIG (reference sequence). The CDR3 runs to 14 residues. This record comes from a study of shared clonotypes between healthy human individuals. The assay was immunoSEQ multiplex PCR, and TCRdb's table has in-frame clones only and misses some. The table includes some 2,000,000 clones, roughly 96% detected once. The chain couples TRBV30 to TRBJ1-1; no clear D gene. The TCR sequence derives from a man aged 18 to 29 in good health. The source material was naive CD4+ T cells sorted from blood. Noted subset: CD45RA+ positively selected. CDR3 loop: CAWGAGSLNTEAFF. As DNA, the CDR3 is TGTGCCTGGGGAGCCGGCAGTTTGAACACTGAAGCTTTCTTT.